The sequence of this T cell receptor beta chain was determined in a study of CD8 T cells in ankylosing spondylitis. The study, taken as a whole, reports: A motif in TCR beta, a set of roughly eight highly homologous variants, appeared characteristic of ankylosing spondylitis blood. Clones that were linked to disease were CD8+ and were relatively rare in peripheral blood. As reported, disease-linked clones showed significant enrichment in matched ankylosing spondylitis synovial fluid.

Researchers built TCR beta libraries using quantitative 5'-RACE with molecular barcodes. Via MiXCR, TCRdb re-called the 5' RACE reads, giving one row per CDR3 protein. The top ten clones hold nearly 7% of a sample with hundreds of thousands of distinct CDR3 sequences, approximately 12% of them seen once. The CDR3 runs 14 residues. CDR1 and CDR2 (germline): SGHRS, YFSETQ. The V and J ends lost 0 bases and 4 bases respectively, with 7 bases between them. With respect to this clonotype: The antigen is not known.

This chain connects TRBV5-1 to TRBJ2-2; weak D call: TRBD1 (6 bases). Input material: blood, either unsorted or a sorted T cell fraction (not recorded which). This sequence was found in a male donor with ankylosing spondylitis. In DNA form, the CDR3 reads TGCGCCAGCAGCTTGGACAGGGTCACCGGGGAGCTGTTTTTT. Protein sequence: CASSLDRVTGELFF.